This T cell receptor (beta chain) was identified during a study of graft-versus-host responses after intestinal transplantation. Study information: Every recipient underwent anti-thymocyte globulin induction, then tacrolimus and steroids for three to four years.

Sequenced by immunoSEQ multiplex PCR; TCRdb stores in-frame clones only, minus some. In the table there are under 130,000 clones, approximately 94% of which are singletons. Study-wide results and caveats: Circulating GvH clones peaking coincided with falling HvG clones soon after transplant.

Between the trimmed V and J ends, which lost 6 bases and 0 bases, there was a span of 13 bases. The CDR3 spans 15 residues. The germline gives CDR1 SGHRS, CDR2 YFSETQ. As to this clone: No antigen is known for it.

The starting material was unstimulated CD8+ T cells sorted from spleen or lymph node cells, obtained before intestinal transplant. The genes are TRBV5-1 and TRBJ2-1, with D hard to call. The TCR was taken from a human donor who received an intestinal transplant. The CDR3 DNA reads TGCGCCAGCAAGCTCCGGTCGGGCTCCTACAATGAGCAGTTCTTC. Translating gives CASKLRSGSYNEQFF.